This record concerns one TCR beta chain sequence. It lacks a known antigen. Qualities for individual bases were not recorded, and no much larger clone is one base off. In light of the paper, this sample's time point label describes: baseline before first vaccination. Vaccinee samples were obtained from the UK trials COV001 and COV002, which included a single-blind randomized controlled phase 2/3 trial of AZD1222 (ChAdOx1 nCoV-19) in healthy adults. For TCRbeta chain sequencing, PBMC samples were collected from trial participants at day 0 and at day 28 after the second dose. V and J are truncated by 2 bases and 5 bases respectively, leaving an intervening sequence of 18 bases. The CDR3 runs 15 residues from the cysteine to the phenylalanine. Solely the CDR3 DNA is kept, with 45 bases framed from the first base. As encoded in the germline V gene (reference sequence), CDR1 is GTSNPN while CDR2 is SVGIG.

The data derive from a study of T cell responses to AZD1222 COVID-19 vaccine (dated by TCRdb to the early 2020s). For the wider study: AZD1222 recipients with second doses at about 4 weeks or about 12 weeks were pooled, because spike-specific TCR depth and breadth did not differ between schedules. TCR sequencing was performed for approximately 240 trial participants, of whom about 210 were given two doses of AZD1222 and around 26 were given two doses of MenACWY control vaccine. Enrollment into the trials was organized by age into subgroups of 18-55, 56-69 and 70-plus years, and those subgroups contained about 160, 30 and 59 TCR-sequenced participants, respectively. General findings and caveats noted by the study authors: A significant rise in spike-specific TCR breadth and depth was observed after two AZD1222 doses relative to day 0 and relative to MenACWY recipients. No day 14 peak-response samples were available, so repertoires were characterized only after the peak T cell response. Participants were mostly white British, with more females than males. The authors suggested clonal diversity may have been underestimated. The whole spike protein was spanned by vaccine-associated CD4 TCRs, and dominant responses were seen in regions 160-218 and 743-854. The 56-69-year group was small, and its depth increase did not reach significance, likely because of low power. Reportedly, almost half of the unique spike-specific TCRs recognized epitopes lying outside the regions that are mutated in the B.1.351 and B.1.1.7 variants. Only six AZD1222 recipients were SARS-CoV-2 seropositive at baseline, limiting conclusions about previously exposed vaccinees.

The CDR3 regions of human TCRbeta chains were subjected to immunosequencing. In the original analysis: Repertoire TCRs were matched against a reference library of SARS-CoV-2-specific TCRs generated with the MIRA antigen-specificity platform. Breadth was defined as the fraction of unique TCRs that were SARS-CoV-2-associated, and depth was defined as the fraction of total T cells that were SARS-CoV-2-associated. Using the MIRA data, every spike-specific TCR was mapped to the spike region that the TCR reacted to and assigned to either a CD4 or a CD8 class. Log10-transformed breadth and depth values were compared by one-way ANOVA with Sidak's multiple comparisons tests. This is the immuneACCESS table as TCRdb keeps it, with only in-frame sequences that have V and J called. A part of the clones is gone; compared with another copy, unresolved V genes explain less than half, and the rest is unexplained. V and J calls and clone size follow that table, whereas D and trimming were derived from the DNA. In this sample the table shows some 120,000 clones, about 89% of which occur a single time. The ten largest clones represent 25% to 35% of the sample.

This chain joins TRBV30 to TRBJ1-1; the D gene remains uncertain. The TCR originated in an adult in good health. The starting material was peripheral blood, obtained on day 0 of AZD1222 vaccination. The sequenced DNA: TGTGCCTGGAGTCCCCCTAGCGGGATTCCTACTGAAGCTTTCTTT. This yields the protein CAWSPPSGIPTEAFF.